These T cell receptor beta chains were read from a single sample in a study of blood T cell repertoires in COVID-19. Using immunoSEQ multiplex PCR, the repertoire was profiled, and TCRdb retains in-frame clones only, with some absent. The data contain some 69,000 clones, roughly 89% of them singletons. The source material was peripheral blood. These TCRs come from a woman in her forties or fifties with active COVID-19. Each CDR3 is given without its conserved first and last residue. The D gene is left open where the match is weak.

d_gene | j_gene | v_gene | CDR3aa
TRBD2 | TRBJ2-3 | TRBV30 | AWSPSGGTDTQY
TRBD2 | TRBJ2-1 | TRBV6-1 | ASSEAASGIPYEQF
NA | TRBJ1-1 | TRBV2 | ASSRSTEAF
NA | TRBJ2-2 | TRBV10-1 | ASSGRQTNTGELF
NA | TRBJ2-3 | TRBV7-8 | ASSSPPGGTDTQY
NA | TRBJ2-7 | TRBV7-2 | ASSFQTSWVEQY
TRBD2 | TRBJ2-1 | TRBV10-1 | ASGTSTYNEQF
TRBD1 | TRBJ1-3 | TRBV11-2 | ASSFRDRGLPGNTIY
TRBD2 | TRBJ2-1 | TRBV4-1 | ASSQDPPFAGAPNEQF
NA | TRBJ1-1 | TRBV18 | ASSPAGQGNTEAF
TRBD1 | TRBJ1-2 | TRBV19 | ASSVTTGGMDGYT
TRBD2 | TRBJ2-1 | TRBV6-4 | ASSDSASGANEQF
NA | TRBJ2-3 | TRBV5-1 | ASSFEDKGGTQY
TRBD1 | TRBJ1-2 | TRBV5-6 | ASSLQGNYGYT
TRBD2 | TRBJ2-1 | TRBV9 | ASSASGRSDEQF
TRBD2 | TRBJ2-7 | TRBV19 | ASSILAGASDEQY
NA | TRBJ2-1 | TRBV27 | ASSSRTSFGAGWSYNEQF
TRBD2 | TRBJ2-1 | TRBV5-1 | ASSRSLAGLDNEQF
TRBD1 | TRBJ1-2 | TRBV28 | ASRTLTGVGYT
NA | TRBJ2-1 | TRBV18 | ASSPLGLNYNEQF
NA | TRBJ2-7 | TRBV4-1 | ASSQGRGGEQY
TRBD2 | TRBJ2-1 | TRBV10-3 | VISESRTSGGNEQF
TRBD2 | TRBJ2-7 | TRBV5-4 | ASSKGLAVGEQY
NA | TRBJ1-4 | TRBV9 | ASSVGQRGEKLF
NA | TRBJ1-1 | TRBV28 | ASSSKPGTMNTEAF
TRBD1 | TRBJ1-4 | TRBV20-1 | SASSGGEKLF
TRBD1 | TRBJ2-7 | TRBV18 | ASSPPFSRQGAGSYEQY
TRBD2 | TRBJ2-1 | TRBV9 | ASSVGRLAGAYNEQF
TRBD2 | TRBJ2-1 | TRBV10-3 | AISERSAGARDQQF
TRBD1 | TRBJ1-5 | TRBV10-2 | ASNQTGSNQPQH
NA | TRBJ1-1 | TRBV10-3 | AISQETGNTEAF
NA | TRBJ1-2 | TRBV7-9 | ASSPVLEGYGYT
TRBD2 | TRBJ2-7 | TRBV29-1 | SVEGVREAPYEQY
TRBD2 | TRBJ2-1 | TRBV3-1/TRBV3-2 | ASRVGGISSYNEQF
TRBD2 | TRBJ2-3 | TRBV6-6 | ASSRGLAGESDTQY
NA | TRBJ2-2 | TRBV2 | ASRSVGANTGELF
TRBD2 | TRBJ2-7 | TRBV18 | ASSATSGTYEQY
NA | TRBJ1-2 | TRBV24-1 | ATSDANYGYT
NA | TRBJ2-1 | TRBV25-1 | ASSDRSRSGEQF
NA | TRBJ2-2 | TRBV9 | ASSVVGSDNTGELF
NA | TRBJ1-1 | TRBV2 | ASNGGNTEAF
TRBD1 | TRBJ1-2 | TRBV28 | ASWDRIYGYT
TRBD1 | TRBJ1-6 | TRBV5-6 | ASSPGTAMGSPLH
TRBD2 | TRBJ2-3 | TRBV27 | ASFASGRGVTDTQY
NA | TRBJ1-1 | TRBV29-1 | SVEGAANTEAF
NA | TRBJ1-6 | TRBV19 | ASSIMAATRDSPLH
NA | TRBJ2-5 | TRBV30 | AWSSGPPETQY
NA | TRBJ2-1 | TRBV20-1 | SASGDNEQF
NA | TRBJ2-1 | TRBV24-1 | ATPDEQF
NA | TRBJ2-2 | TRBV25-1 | ASLSHTGELF